These 7 T cell receptor beta chains originate from one sample sequenced in a study of cytotoxic CD8 clonotypes in ibrutinib-treated CLL. Data came from immunoSEQ multiplex PCR; TCRdb stores just in-frame clones and leaves some out. This table has 190,000 or so clones, over 55% appearing once. The input for sequencing was PBMCs, taken after 24 months of ibrutinib treatment. These receptors were obtained from a human donor with chronic lymphocytic leukemia.

V gene TRBV7-3 combines with J gene TRBJ2-5; D unclear. The CDR3 is 15 residues long. Looked up from germline, CDR1 is SGHTA and CDR2 is FQGTGA. V lost 8 bases to trimming and J lost 5 bases, with 21 bases between them. The CDR3 DNA sequence: TGTGCCAGCGCAGACCTCGGGCTAGATGGGGAGACCCAGTACTTC. It is translated as CASADLGLDGETQYF.

The chain couples TRBV7-9 to TRBJ1-6, with 11 bases aligning to TRBD1. Germline lookup yields CDR1 SEHNR and CDR2 FQNEAQ (reference sequence). Trimming removed 6 bases from V and 8 bases from J; junction bases left unmatched: 6. There are 15 residues in the CDR3. CDR3 sequence reads: CASRLGTGGHSPLHF. CDR3 in DNA: TGTGCCAGCAGGCTCGGGACAGGGGGTCATTCACCCCTCCACTTT. Based on the CDR3 plus reference TRBV7-9 and TRBJ1-6, the full variable domain is DTGVSQNPRHKITKRGQNVTFRCDPISEHNRLYWYRQTLGQGPEFLTYFQNEAQLEKSRLLSDRFSAERPKGSFSTLEIQRTEQGDSAMYLCASRLGTGGHSPLHFGNGTRLTVT.

The chain joins TRBV6-1 to TRBJ1-2, with D possibly TRBD1 on 6 matching bases. V gave up 7 bases and J gave up 5 bases, with 20 bases separating them. The CDR3 totals 15 residues. The germline gives CDR1 MNHNS, CDR2 SASEGT. As DNA, the CDR3 is TGTGCCAGCATCCCAGAGGGGGGGGTAGGGTATGGCTACACCTTC. Protein sequence: CASIPEGGVGYGYTF.

This clone was observed a handful of times. The chain is built from TRBV9 and TRBJ2-2; D remains unclear. Trimming cost V 0 bases and J 1 base, with 7 bases left between them. Germline CDR1 and CDR2: SGDLS and YYNGEE. The CDR3 is made up of 15 amino acids. For the CDR3, the DNA is TGTGCCAGCAGCGTAGCGCAGTGGAACACCGGGGAGCTGTTTTTT. This gives the protein CASSVAQWNTGELFF. The variable domain in full, with the rest retrieved from reference TRBV9 and TRBJ2-2, is DSGVTQTPKHLITATGQRVTLRCSPRSGDLSVYWYQQSLDQGLQFLIQYYNGEERAKGNILERFSAQQFPDLHSELNLSSLELGDSALYFCASSVAQWNTGELFFGEGSRLTVL.

This clone was recorded only once. The CDR3 loop is CASRTGTSQPQHF. CDR3 sequence (DNA): TGTGCCAGTCGGACAGGGACCAGTCAGCCCCAGCATTTT. The chain links TRBV2 to TRBJ1-5, with 8 bases that match TRBD1. The CDR3 sequence is 13 residues long. The V gene's germline CDR1 is SNHLY and CDR2 FYNNEI. V trimming: 9 bases; J trimming: 6 bases; junction bases outside the gene matches: 7.

The V and J genes are TRBV4-3 and TRBJ2-2, with D perhaps matching TRBD2 (5 bases). The CDR3 is 14 residues long. Looked up from germline, CDR1 is LGHNA and CDR2 is YSLEER. V was clipped by 4 bases and J by 1 base, with 7 bases between them. DNA of the CDR3: TGCGCCAGCAGCCTCGGACTGAACACCGGGGAGCTGTTTTTT. Its translation: CASSLGLNTGELFF.

The chain couples TRBV6-6 to TRBJ2-7, with TRBD2 identical over 11 bases. V gave up 8 bases and J gave up 2 bases; unmatched junction bases: 8. The CDR3 runs to 15 residues. Germline lookup yields CDR1 MNHNY and CDR2 SVGAGI (reference sequence). The CDR3 loop reads CASLGTSGSAYEQYF. For the CDR3, the DNA is TGTGCCAGCCTAGGGACTAGCGGTAGTGCCTACGAGCAGTACTTC.